The 30 T cell receptor beta chains below all came from one sample that was sequenced in a study of blood T cell repertoires in COVID-19. Clones were read by immunoSEQ multiplex PCR, and TCRdb kept only the in-frame ones, dropping some. The repertoire has 250,000 to 350,000 clones, around 82% of them found once; the top ten carry more than 15%. Sequencing was done on a sample of peripheral blood. Receptors originate from a person in their 70s with COVID-19, enrolled during active disease.

The gene calls are TRBV4-1 and TRBJ2-7; D unclear. V was clipped by 2 bases and J by 4 bases, with 9 bases between them. This CDR3 is built from 13 residues. CDR1 and CDR2 from the germline V gene are MGHRA and YSYEKL. This CDR3 is CASSQTQNYEQYF. The CDR3 DNA reads TGCGCCAGCAGCCAAACTCAAAATTACGAGCAGTACTTC.

The chain recombines TRBV7-9 with TRBJ1-1; no firm D call. The ends were cut back, 1 base at V and 9 bases at J, with 9 bases in the middle. The CDR3 consists of 12 residues. Germline CDR1 and CDR2: SEHNR and FQNEAQ (reference sequence). CDR3 sequence reads: CASSLESGKAFF. CDR3 in DNA: TGTGCCAGCAGCTTAGAGTCGGGGAAAGCTTTCTTT.

The gene calls are TRBV28 and TRBJ1-6, with a weak D call TRBD1 (5 bases). CDR3 size: 17 residues. In germline, CDR1 is MDHEN, CDR2 SYDVKM. V lost 1 base and J 5 bases, leaving 15 bases between the germline ends. CDR3 in DNA: TGTGCCAGCAGTTTATTTCCCAAAACAGGAAATAATTCACCCCTCCACTTT. Protein sequence: CASSLFPKTGNNSPLHF.

The V and J genes are TRBV5-6 and TRBJ2-3; D may be TRBD1 (6 bases). V lost 1 base and J 4 bases, leaving 13 bases between the germline ends. This CDR3 contains 15 residues. The germline V gene encodes CDR1 SGHDT and CDR2 YYEEEE. The CDR3 loop is CASSLRGGGADTQYF. As DNA, the CDR3 is TGTGCCAGCAGCTTGCGTGGGGGCGGTGCAGATACGCAGTATTTT.

The chain employs TRBV5-4 and TRBJ2-1, with 7 positions matching TRBD1. Germline V lookup: CDR1 SGHNT, CDR2 YYREEE (reference sequence). The J segment lost 4 bases and the V segment lost 4 bases, leaving 8 bases of the junction unmatched. The CDR3 is 15 amino acids. In nucleotides, the CDR3 is TGTGCCAGCAGCGGGGGACAGAGCCTTTACAATGAGCAGTTCTTC. Its protein is CASSGGQSLYNEQFF.

This rearrangement joins TRBV3-1 (or the pseudogene TRBV3-2) to TRBJ2-7; 12 nucleotides line up with TRBD2. V was clipped by 4 bases and J by 4 bases; unmatched bases: 5. Looked up from germline, CDR1 is LGHDT and CDR2 is YNNKEL (reference sequence). The CDR3 is 15 amino acids. This CDR3 reads CASSPPGLAGYEQYF. Written as DNA, the CDR3 is TGTGCCAGCAGCCCCCCTGGACTAGCGGGATACGAGCAGTACTTC.

This chain connects TRBV12-3 or TRBV12-4 to TRBJ2-5, with no clear D. The CDR3 has 13 residues. V dropped 7 bases and J dropped 5 bases, with 14 bases sitting between them. The CDR3 nucleotides are TGTGCCAGCACCCCTAGTCGGCGGGAGACCCAGTACTTC. Translating gives CASTPSRRETQYF.

This sequence joins TRBV6-5 and TRBJ1-4; D is possibly TRBD1 (6 bases). V shed 6 bases and J shed 8 bases, with 13 bases lying between them. The CDR3 extends over 13 amino acids. Germline CDR1 is MNHEY and CDR2 is SVGAGI. Written as DNA, the CDR3 is TGTGCCAGCAGAGGACAGCCGAGGGAAAAACTGTTTTTT. Its protein is CASRGQPREKLFF.

The table lists this clone with many counts. In nucleotides, the CDR3 is TGTGCCAGCAGTCGCGACAGGATGAACACTGAAGCTTTCTTT. This encodes CASSRDRMNTEAFF. The V and J genes are TRBV6-5 and TRBJ1-1; D is possibly TRBD1 (6 bases). The CDR3 spans 14 residues. Germline lookup yields CDR1 MNHEY and CDR2 SVGAGI. V gave up 5 bases and J gave up 0 bases, with 10 bases separating them.

The chain joins TRBV6-5 to TRBJ1-5; D unclear. This CDR3 has 12 amino acids. Germline values: CDR1 MNHEY, CDR2 SVGAGI. V lost 6 bases and J 8 bases, leaving 11 bases between the germline ends. CDR3 amino acids: CASRRILEPQHF. DNA for the CDR3: TGTGCCAGCAGGCGTATATTGGAGCCCCAGCATTTT.

The rearrangement joins TRBV5-1 to TRBJ2-2, with a tentative D call TRBD1 (5 bases). The germline V gene encodes CDR1 SGHRS and CDR2 YFSETQ. The CDR3 totals 12 residues. V gave up 6 bases and J gave up 7 bases, with 10 bases separating them. The CDR3 nucleotides read TGCGCCAGCAATCAGGGCGTCGGGGAGCTGTTTTTT. Translation gives CASNQGVGELFF.

This chain links TRBV7-6 with TRBJ1-1; a weak D match, TRBD1 (6 bases). Between the trimmed V and J ends, which lost 1 base and 3 bases, there was a span of 6 bases. The CDR3 sequence is 13 residues long. The V gene's germline CDR1 is SGHVS and CDR2 FNYEAQ. CDR3 sequence: CASSLEGDTEAFF. The CDR3 DNA follows: TGTGCCAGCAGCTTAGAGGGGGACACTGAAGCTTTCTTT.

The V gene is TRBV5-8, the J gene TRBJ1-1; TRBD1 matches at 7 bases. The CDR3 totals 14 residues. From germline, CDR1 is SGHTS and CDR2 YDEGEE. The J segment lost 1 base and the V segment lost 5 bases, leaving 5 bases of the junction unmatched. CDR3 in amino acids: CASRRTGENTEAFF. The CDR3 DNA is TGTGCCAGCAGGAGGACAGGAGAGAACACTGAAGCTTTCTTT.

J is TRBJ2-5 and V is TRBV11-2; 7 nucleotides line up with TRBD2. Germline V gives CDR1 SGHAT, CDR2 FQNNGV. The CDR3 runs to 17 residues. The J segment lost 4 bases and the V segment lost 4 bases, leaving 15 bases of the junction unmatched. DNA for the CDR3: TGTGCCAGCAGCTCTAGGGGCGGGGGTTTCATCGGAGAGACCCAGTACTTC. Its protein is CASSSRGGGFIGETQYF.

In this sample, this clone turned up many times. The V and J genes are TRBV11-1 and TRBJ2-7; D remains ambiguous. The germline V and J ends were trimmed by 1 base and 5 bases, with 12 bases remaining between them. CDR1 and CDR2 (germline): SGHAT, FQDESV (reference sequence). This CDR3 has 14 residues. CDR3 in DNA: TGTGCCAGCAGCTTAGGAGGTAACCGCCACGAGCAGTACTTC. It yields the protein CASSLGGNRHEQYF.

The V and J genes are TRBV24-1 and TRBJ1-5; D remains ambiguous. This CDR3 comprises 14 residues. The V gene's germline CDR1 is KGHDR and CDR2 SFDVKD. V was clipped by 10 bases and J by 7 bases, with 19 bases between them. In DNA form, the CDR3 reads TGTGCCACTCAAGCGGACGGTGTTTTGCAGCCCCAGCATTTT. Translating it yields CATQADGVLQPQHF.

The V gene is TRBV10-3, the J gene TRBJ2-5, with 14 bases identical to TRBD2. This CDR3 region has 18 residues. The V segment lost 3 bases and the J segment 3 bases; nucleotides outside the gene matches: 9. The germline V gene has CDR1 ENHRY and CDR2 SYGVKD. The DNA of the CDR3 is TGTGCCATCAGTGACCCCGGGACTAGCGGGGGAGCCAAAGAGACCCAGTACTTC. It codes for CAISDPGTSGGAKETQYF.

This clone was observed a few times. This rearrangement joins TRBV28 to TRBJ1-5; D gene unclear. CDR1 and CDR2 from the germline V gene are MDHEN and SYDVKM. The ends were cut back, 3 bases at V and 4 bases at J, with 13 bases in the middle. This CDR3 comprises 15 residues. The CDR3 DNA is TGTGCCAGCAGTTTGGGCGATTTAGGAAATCAGCCCCAGCATTTT. This encodes CASSLGDLGNQPQHF.

The chain employs TRBV12-3 or TRBV12-4 and TRBJ1-1; the D is unclear. The germline V and J ends were trimmed by 6 bases and 1 base, with 9 bases remaining between them. This CDR3 contains 13 residues. The CDR3 DNA is TGTGCCAGCAGACAGTACAGGAACACTGAAGCTTTCTTT. Translating gives CASRQYRNTEAFF.

The chain is built from TRBV5-1 and TRBJ1-3, with D unresolved. The CDR3 spans 12 residues. CDR1 and CDR2 from the germline V gene are SGHRS and YFSETQ. Deletions cut 8 bases from V and 4 bases from J, with 10 bases between. CDR3 nucleotides: TGCGCCAGTAAGAACGGGGGAAACACCATATATTTT. It specifies CASKNGGNTIYF.

This chain connects TRBV5-1 to TRBJ1-2; D perhaps matches TRBD1 (6 bases). This CDR3 is 14 amino acids long. Germline V gene sequence: CDR1 SGHRS, CDR2 YFSETQ. Trimming removed 0 bases from V and 7 bases from J, with 13 bases in between. The CDR3 sequence: CASSLGSGTTGYTF. As DNA, the CDR3 is TGCGCCAGCAGCTTGGGGTCAGGGACAACTGGCTACACCTTC.

This clone came up once. V gene TRBV29-1 combines with J gene TRBJ2-2; 10 bases are shared with TRBD1. The V segment lost 3 bases and the J segment 5 bases; nucleotides outside the gene matches: 9. Per germline, CDR1 SQVTM and CDR2 ANQGSEA. This CDR3 has 16 residues. CDR3 sequence: CSVEEVRTGGTGELFF. CDR3 bases: TGCAGCGTTGAGGAAGTAAGGACAGGGGGTACCGGGGAGCTGTTTTTT.

This clone came up a few times. The genes are TRBV7-9 and TRBJ1-6, with D possibly being TRBD1 (6 bases). Germline CDR1 and CDR2: SEHNR and FQNEAQ (reference sequence). The ends were cut back, 4 bases at V and 10 bases at J, with 14 bases in the middle. The CDR3 loop spans 14 amino acids. The CDR3 here is CASSSDRTESPLHF. In DNA form, the CDR3 reads TGTGCCAGCAGCTCCGACAGGACCGAATCACCCCTCCACTTT.

The J gene is TRBJ2-1, the V gene TRBV6-2 or TRBV6-3; D ambiguous. The germline V and J ends were trimmed by 4 bases and 8 bases, with 9 bases remaining between them. CDR3 size: 12 residues. Germline V gene lookup returns CDR1 MNHEY and CDR2 SVGEGT. CDR3 sequence reads: CASSSRADEQFF. The DNA for the CDR3 is TGTGCCAGCAGTTCTCGCGCGGATGAGCAGTTCTTC.

This rearrangement joins TRBV7-2 to TRBJ2-1; TRBD2 agrees at 10 bases. The trim removed 3 bases at V and 9 bases at J, leaving 8 bases unmatched. This CDR3 is 15 amino acids long. Germline CDR1 is SGHTA and CDR2 is FQGNSA. CDR3 sequence (DNA): TGTGCCAGCAGCTTCCCAGTAGCGGGAGGAGTTGAGCAGTTCTTC. Translated, it gives CASSFPVAGGVEQFF.

The chain has TRBV20-1 and TRBJ1-2; D uncertain. The V gene lost 3 bases and the J gene lost 5 bases, with 7 bases spanning the gap. The CDR3 contains 11 residues. The germline CDR1 and CDR2 sequences are DFQATT and SNEGSKA (reference sequence). This chain's CDR3 is CSASSEYGYTF. CDR3 DNA: TGCAGTGCTAGCAGCGAATATGGCTACACCTTC.

The V gene is TRBV2, the J gene TRBJ2-6; perhaps TRBD1 as D (5 bases). The CDR3 has 16 residues. V lost 1 base and J 2 bases, leaving 9 bases between the germline ends. Germline V gene data show CDR1 as SNHLY and CDR2 as FYNNEI. The CDR3 DNA reads TGTGCCAGCAGTGAAGGCAGGGTGCCTGGGGCCAACGTCCTGACTTTC. Translation gives CASSEGRVPGANVLTF.

V gene TRBV19 combines with J gene TRBJ1-2; D not resolved. The CDR3 extends over 15 amino acids. Germline loops: CDR1 LNHDA, CDR2 SQIVND (reference sequence). Trimming removed 4 bases from V and 6 bases from J, with 18 bases in between. The CDR3, as DNA: TGTGCCAGTAGTACCGGGGTCGCAGGAATGAATGGCTACACCTTC. Translation: CASSTGVAGMNGYTF.

CDR3 protein: CASSLGSSGRAGQFF. The CDR3 nucleotides read TGTGCCAGCAGCTTGGGGTCTAGCGGGAGGGCCGGGCAGTTCTTC. This chain links TRBV5-6 with TRBJ2-1; 12 nucleotides agree with TRBD2. The CDR3 totals 15 residues. Looked up from germline, CDR1 is SGHDT and CDR2 is YYEEEE. The J segment lost 12 bases and the V segment lost 0 bases, leaving 7 bases of the junction unmatched.

This chain joins TRBV6-5 and TRBJ1-5; the match to TRBD1 covers 7 bases. CDR1 and CDR2 (germline): MNHEY, SVGAGI. The trim removed 6 bases at V and 3 bases at J, leaving 5 bases unmatched. The length of the CDR3 is 14 residues. Written as DNA, the CDR3 is TGTGCCAGCAGCTGGGGACAGTCCAATCAGCCCCAGCATTTT. It codes for CASSWGQSNQPQHF.